The present T cell receptor beta chain was sequenced within a study of blood T cell repertoires in COVID-19 (dated by TCRdb to 2019 to 2021). Turning to the overall study: Collaborator samples came from the United States, Italy and Spain and covered acute and convalescent phases of COVID-19. Nearly every sample came with metadata listing a de-identified subject ID, COVID-19 status, age in years and sex. The material from the prospective study consisted of cDNA or gDNA derived from T cells, B-cell-depleted T cells, or PBMCs. The repertoires were released in a freely available public database intended as a resource for research on the immune response to SARS-CoV-2. Subjects who had been exposed to COVID-19, were actively infected with it, or had recovered from it provided the deeply sampled blood TCRbeta repertoires that made up the dataset. Where available, HLA class I and class II types were obtained from metadata supplied by the sample provider rather than from assay-based typing. The samples were drawn from the first 160 participants of the ongoing ImmuneRACE study and from some 1,300 subjects provided by 6 global collaborators. Findings and caveats that apply to the study as a whole: How much clinical and demographic metadata was included differed by source and by participant, and the metadata was provided uncurated.

Collaborating institutions collected whole blood in K2EDTA tubes following their own protocols. For TCRbeta analysis, collaborators shipped samples in one of three forms: frozen whole blood, isolated PBMCs, or DNA extracted from either of those sample types. Concerning this clone itself: Its antigen target is currently unknown. No base quality values were provided; no much bigger clone lies one nucleotide off.

Looking up the germline V gene yields CDR1 MNHNS and CDR2 SASEGT. Between the V and J ends, shortened by 7 bases and 4 bases respectively, the junction contains 10 bases. Its CDR3 holds 12 amino acids, cysteine through phenylalanine. The read is trimmed to its CDR3 DNA, 36 bases read in frame from base 1. TCRbeta CDR3 regions were amplified from genomic DNA by means of the immunoSEQ Assay, a bias-controlled multiplex PCR. Turning to the authors' computational methods: Nucleated cell counts per sample were estimated from amplification of reference gene primers within the assay. Sequence reads were collapsed and filtered to measure the absolute abundance of every unique TCRbeta CDR3 rearrangement. Productive Simpson clonality was computed per sample as the square root of Simpson's diversity index over productive rearrangements. TCRdb mirrors the immuneACCESS table, restricted to in-frame sequences. Some clones are absent from its copies; in checked studies, under half trace to an unresolved V gene, and the reason for the others is unknown. V and J calls plus clone size are reproduced from that table; the DNA served to infer D and trimming. The sample table lists 650,000 to 800,000 clones, 90% of them with a count of one. Of the sample, roughly 0.26% falls within the top ten clones.

Source material: peripheral blood. Recombination connected TRBV6-1 to TRBJ1-1; confidence is insufficient to name the D gene. This TCR was sampled from a woman under 30 with acute or convalescent COVID-19. CDR3 protein: CASTESSTEAFF. The DNA sequence is TGTGCCAGCACAGAATCTAGCACTGAAGCTTTCTTT.